This T cell receptor (beta chain) comes out of a study of blood T cell repertoires in COVID-19. Measured with immunoSEQ multiplex PCR; TCRdb has only the in-frame clones, and not every one. The table has around 210,000 clones, just under 85% seen once. Germline V gene lookup returns CDR1 LNHDA and CDR2 SQIVND (reference sequence). Deletions cut 7 bases from V and 4 bases from J, with 19 bases between. CDR3 length: 15 amino acids. This TCR derives from a man between 60 and 75 years old with COVID-19, enrolled during active disease. The gene calls are TRBV19 and TRBJ1-2; unclear D gene. The sequenced sample was peripheral blood. CDR3 bases: TGTGCCAGTACCCTTCTCGGGGTACAGCCCTATGGCTACACCTTC. This sequence encodes CASTLLGVQPYGYTF.